Listed below are T cell receptor beta chains from one sample, sequenced in a study of molecular identifiers for immune sequencing clone quantification. Using its own MiXCR run on the PCR reads, TCRdb lists one record per CDR3 protein. The data hold more than 300,000 distinct CDR3 sequences, with about a fifth observed a single time. Source material: naive CD8+ T cells from blood, with Jurkat cell RNA spiked in. These receptors were obtained from a human donor in good health. Some libraries in this study had Jurkat cell RNA spiked in. CDR3s include the opening cysteine and the closing phenylalanine or tryptophan. D genes are given only for firm matches. Clone size is not always given. Where it is, it says once, few, many or a class for expanded clones.

>.|TRBJ1-6|TRBV14|few
TGTGCCAGCAGCCAGAGCTCCTATAATTCACCCCTCCACTTT
CASSQSSYNSPLHF
>.|TRBJ2-5|TRBV4-1|few
TGCGCCAGCAGCCTCGGACCGCAAGGGACCCAGTACTTC
CASSLGPQGTQYF
>TRBD2|TRBJ2-3|TRBV9|many
TGTGCCAGCAGCGTTTTGGAGGGCCGGCTAGCGGGAGGGCCGAGTACGCAGTATTTT
CASSVLEGRLAGGPSTQYF
>.|TRBJ1-1|TRBV6-2/TRBV6-3|few
TGTGCCAGCAGTCCTACCGATACGAGGATGAACACTGAAGCTTTCTTT
CASSPTDTRMNTEAFF
>.|TRBJ1-1|TRBV11-2|.
TGTGCCAGCAGCTTACTGGTGCCTGAAGCTTTCTTT
CASSLLVPEAFF
>.|TRBJ2-2|TRBV4-3|many
TGCGCCAGCAGCCAGCAAACCGGGGAGCTGTTTTTT
CASSQQTGELFF
>.|TRBJ2-3|TRBV25-1|many
TGTGCCAGCAGTGGGTTAGCCAACACAGATACGCAGTATTTT
CASSGLANTDTQYF
>.|TRBJ2-3|TRBV7-9|many
TGTGCCAGCATCTTAGACCTAGATACGCAGTATTTT
CASILDLDTQYF
>.|TRBJ1-5|TRBV4-1|.
TGCGCCAGCAGCCAAGACTACGGGGATAGCAGTCAGCCCCAGCATTTT
CASSQDYGDSSQPQHF
>.|TRBJ2-7|TRBV5-6|many
TGTGCCAGCAGCGAGGGGAGTGCCTACGAGCAGTACTTC
CASSEGSAYEQYF
>.|TRBJ2-7|TRBV7-2|many
TGTGCCAGCAGCGCGCAGGGGCCTCTAGATTGGTGGAAGTACTTC
CASSAQGPLDWWKYF
>.|TRBJ2-1|TRBV12-3/TRBV12-4|many
TGTGCCAGCACCACGACAGATAATTTTTGGAATGAGCAGTTCTTC
CASTTTDNFWNEQFF
>TRBD2|TRBJ2-7|TRBV19|.
TGTGCCAGTAGTATCTCTAGCGGGGGCCGCTACGAGCAGTACTTC
CASSISSGGRYEQYF
>TRBD1|TRBJ2-1|TRBV12-3/TRBV12-4|many
TGTGCCACCCAAGCTTATAAGACAGGGATCGGTGAGCAGTTCTTC
CATQAYKTGIGEQFF
>.|TRBJ1-3|TRBV15|many
TGTGCCACCAGCAGAGTGAGCGACTCTGGAAACACCATATATTTT
CATSRVSDSGNTIYF
>TRBD1|TRBJ1-2|TRBV28|many
TGTGCCAGCAGTTTGAATTCCGGGACAGGAGACGCCTATGGCTACACCTTC
CASSLNSGTGDAYGYTF
>TRBD2|TRBJ2-1|TRBV11-2|.
TGTGCCAGCAGTCAAGAGGGGAGGGTCATGAATGAGCAGTTCTTC
CASSQEGRVMNEQFF
>.|TRBJ1-1|TRBV7-9|many
TGTGCCAGCAGCTTAGGGGTCTGGGGTGGGGGCTTCTTAAAGACTGAAGCTTTCTTT
CASSLGVWGGGFLKTEAFF
>.|TRBJ1-5|TRBV20-1|.
TGCAGTGCTAGAGATCAACTAAGTCAGCCCCAGCATTTT
CSARDQLSQPQHF
>.|TRBJ2-5|TRBV5-1|many
TGCGCCAGCACCCCCGGAGGAGGAGAGACCCAGTACTTC
CASTPGGGETQYF
>.|TRBJ2-2|TRBV4-3|.
TGCGCCAGCAGCCAAGATCGTTATTACACCGGGGAGCTGTTTTTT
CASSQDRYYTGELFF
>TRBD2|TRBJ2-1|TRBV20-1|many
TGCAGTGCCGACCCGATAGCGGGAGTTTACAATGAGCAGTTCTTC
CSADPIAGVYNEQFF
>TRBD1|TRBJ1-5|TRBV12-3/TRBV12-4|.
TGTGCCAGCAGTCCCGTGACAGGGGTACAGCCCCAGCATTTT
CASSPVTGVQPQHF
>.|TRBJ1-6|TRBV7-9|many
TGTGCCAGCAGCTTGCTCCAAGGCCCGAATTCACCCCTCCACTTT
CASSLLQGPNSPLHF
>.|TRBJ1-1|TRBV15|many
TGTGCCACCAGCAGGCGACGCGAGGGACCTACTGAAGCTTTCTTT
CATSRRREGPTEAFF
>TRBD1|TRBJ2-7|TRBV7-9|many
TGTGCCAGCAGCTCGGGACAGGGGCTAATCGAGCAGTACTTC
CASSSGQGLIEQYF
>.|TRBJ2-2|TRBV3-2|few
TGTGCCGGCAGGGGGAACGGGAGTAACGGCGGGGAGCTGTTTTTT
CAGRGNGSNGGELFF
>TRBD1|TRBJ2-5|TRBV9|many
TGTGCCAGCAGCGCCGGGACAGCTCAAGAGACCCAGTACTTC
CASSAGTAQETQYF
>.|TRBJ2-3|TRBV20-1|many
TGCAGTGCTAGGACTGGTGTGCGGGGTTACACAGATACGCAGTATTTT
CSARTGVRGYTDTQYF
>TRBD1|TRBJ2-1|TRBV4-3|many
TGCGCCAGCAGCCAAGACAGGGGGAGCTCCTACAATGAGCAGTTCTTC
CASSQDRGSSYNEQFF
>.|TRBJ2-1|TRBV28|few
TGTGCCAGCAGTCCCGGACTACAATACAATGAGCAGTTCTTC
CASSPGLQYNEQFF